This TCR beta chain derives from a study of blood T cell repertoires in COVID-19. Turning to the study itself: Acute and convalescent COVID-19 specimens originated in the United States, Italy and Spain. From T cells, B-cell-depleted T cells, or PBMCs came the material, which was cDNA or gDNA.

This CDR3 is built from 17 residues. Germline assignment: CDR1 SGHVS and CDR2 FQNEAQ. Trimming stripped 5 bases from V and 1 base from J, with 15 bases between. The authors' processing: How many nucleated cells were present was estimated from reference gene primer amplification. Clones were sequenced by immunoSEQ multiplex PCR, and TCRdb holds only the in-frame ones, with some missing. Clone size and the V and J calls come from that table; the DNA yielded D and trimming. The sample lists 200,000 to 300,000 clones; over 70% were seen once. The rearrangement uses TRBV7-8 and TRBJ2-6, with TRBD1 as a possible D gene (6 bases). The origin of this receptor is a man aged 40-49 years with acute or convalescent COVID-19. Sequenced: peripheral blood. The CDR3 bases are TGTGCCAGCAGCCTCAGGGGTTCGGTGTCTGGGGCCAACGTCCTGACTTTC. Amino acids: CASSLRGSVSGANVLTF. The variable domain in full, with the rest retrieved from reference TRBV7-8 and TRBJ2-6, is GAGVSQSPRYKVAKRGQDVALRCDPISGHVSLFWYQQALGQGPEFLTYFQNEAQLDKSGLPSDRFFAERPEGSVSTLKIQRTQQEDSAVYLCASSLRGSVSGANVLTFGAGSRLTVL.